The 20 T cell receptor beta chains below all came from one sample that was sequenced in a study of CD8+ T cells in alopecia areata. Separation of pooled cutaneous lymph node cells was by sorting with CD4, CD8alpha, NKG2D, NKG2ACE and other markers. TCR sequencing used cDNA made by reverse transcription of extracted RNA. This table comes from immunoSEQ multiplex PCR, and its TCRdb copy is limited to in-frame clones, with some not included. The repertoire shows roughly 260,000 clones, none seen only once; the top ten take about 1.1%. The source material was CD4+ T cells sorted from a lymph node. These receptors were obtained from a C3H/HeJ mouse with alopecia areata. For this strain, the MHC haplotype corresponds to H2-k.

Comment on this clone: Each gene name is a mouse one. Sequencing ends 4 residues short of the CDR3 end; the germline J gene provides the rest. This same CDR3 is encoded by further DNA sequences in the sample. V is TRBV13-1 and J is TRBJ2-7; 7 nucleotides agree with TRBD1. The CDR3 length is 13 residues. Per the germline V gene, CDR1 is NSHNY and CDR2 is SYGAGN. CDR3 bases read: TGTGCCAGCAGTGCGGGACAGCCTTAT. This gives the protein CASSAGQPY. Given in full, the CDR3 is CASSAGQPYEQYF.

About this clone itself: Here the gene names and germline are mouse. From the germline J gene comes the end of the CDR3, since the read stops 4 residues before it. The genes are TRBV19 and TRBJ2-7, with TRBD1 identical over 9 bases. In germline, CDR1 is FNHDT, CDR2 SITEND (reference sequence). The CDR3 has 13 residues. CDR3 bases read: TGTGCCAGCAGGCCCCGGGACAGGGAT. The encoded protein is CASRPRDRD. The CDR3 in full is CASRPRDRDEQYF.

In regard to this clone: Here the gene names and germline are mouse. The read finishes 3 residues shy of the CDR3 end, and the germline J gene is used to complete it. The V gene is TRBV19, the J gene TRBJ1-6, with D maybe TRBD1 (6 bases). TRBJ1-6 is an ORF, with its function uncertain. There are 14 residues in the CDR3. CDR1 is FNHDT, CDR2 SITEND, per germline (reference sequence). Between the trimmed V and J ends, which lost 4 bases and 5 bases, there was a span of 10 bases. CDR3 DNA (partial): TGTGCCAGCAGTTTCCGGACAGATAATTCGCCC. It encodes CASSFRTDNSP. The entire CDR3 reads CASSFRTDNSPLYF.

This clone has more than one count but fewer than ten. Genes and germline come from the mouse. With the read ending 4 residues before the CDR3 end, the germline J gene is used to fill in that end. The same CDR3 can be traced to other DNA sequences in this sample. The chain joins TRBV19 to TRBJ2-5, with a tentative D call TRBD1 (6 bases). Trimming took 0 bases from V and 2 from J, leaving 7 bases between them. CDR1 and CDR2 (germline): FNHDT, SITEND (reference sequence). The length of the CDR3 is 14 residues. The CDR3 loop reads CASSIGGGQDTQYF. CDR3 bases read: TGTGCCAGCAGTATAGGAGGGGGCCAAGAC. Combining the CDR3 with reference TRBV19 and TRBJ2-5 gives the whole variable domain GGIITQTPKFLIGQEGQKLTLKCQQNFNHDTMYWYRQDSGKGLRLIYYSITENDLQKGDLSEGYDASREKKSSFSLTVTSAQKNEMAVFLCASSIGGGQDTQYFGPGTRLLVL.

To note about this clone: Mouse germline and gene names are used. Read sequence stops 4 residues before the CDR3 end, and the germline J gene provides the missing end. Other DNA sequences within the sample encode an identical CDR3. The chain recombines TRBV1 with TRBJ2-7; weak D call: TRBD1 (5 bases). CDR1 and CDR2 (germline): NSQYPW, LRSPGD (reference sequence). This CDR3 has 11 residues. CDR3 DNA, as far as it was read: TGCACCTGCAGTGGACAGTAT. Translated: CTCSGQY. The whole CDR3 sequence reads CTCSGQYEQYF. The full variable domain, rest sourced from reference TRBV1 and TRBJ2-7, is VTLLEQNPRWRLVPRGQAVNLRCILKNSQYPWMSWYQQDLQKQLQWLFTLRSPGDKEVKSLPGADYLATRVTDTELRLQVANMSQGRTLYCTCSGQYEQYFGPGTRLTVL.

To note about this clone: The listed genes are named as in mouse. CDR3 DNA, as far as it was read: TGTGCCTGGAAGTCGACAGGCGGTCAAAAC. Protein product: CAWKSTGGQN. The CDR3 as a whole reads CAWKSTGGQNTLYF. The chain combines TRBV31 with TRBJ2-4; maybe TRBD1 (6 bases). The read finishes 4 residues shy of the CDR3 end, and the germline J gene is used to complete it. Trimming left V 4 bases short and J 1 base short, with 12 bases between. CDR3 size: 14 residues. Germline V gene data show CDR1 as GKSSPN and CDR2 as SITVG.

This clone was observed a handful of times. The gene names here belong to mouse. The read finishes 4 residues shy of the CDR3 end, and the germline J gene is used to complete it. Other nucleotide sequences from this sample produce the same CDR3. The rearrangement joins TRBV1 to TRBJ2-1, with TRBD1 matching 8 bases. Germline V gene lookup returns CDR1 NSQYPW and CDR2 LRSPGD (reference sequence). The V segment lost 2 bases and the J segment 3 bases; nucleotides outside the gene matches: 0. The length of the CDR3 is 14 residues. This CDR3 is CTCSAQGAYAEQFF. CDR3 bases read: TGCACCTGCAGTGCACAGGGGGCCTATGCT.

This clone was seen only a few times. Gene names and germline match the mouse. The CDR3 bases that were read are TGCACCTCCGGGACTGGGGTCTCCTAT. This translates into CTSGTGVSY. From start to end, the CDR3 is CTSGTGVSYEQYF. This rearrangement joins TRBV1 to TRBJ2-7, with 10 bases fitting TRBD2. The read is 4 residues too short to cover the CDR3 end, so that end is filled in from the germline J gene. V shed 10 bases, J shed 0 bases, and the junction held 3 bases outside the gene matches. Germline values: CDR1 NSQYPW, CDR2 LRSPGD (reference sequence). The CDR3 length is 13 residues.

Concerning this clone: The listed genes are named as in mouse. Read data end 4 residues before the CDR3 end; the end is taken from the germline J gene. Distinct nucleotide sequences in the sample also encode this CDR3. The chain couples TRBV1 to TRBJ2-3; 11 bases agree with TRBD2. The ends lost 3 bases at V and 0 bases at J; junction bases unmatched: 2. Germline V gene lookup returns CDR1 NSQYPW and CDR2 LRSPGD (reference sequence). The CDR3 spans 16 residues. CDR3 sequence: CTCSAGTGGSAETLYF. The DNA read from the CDR3 is TGCACCTGCAGTGCTGGGACTGGGGGTAGTGCAGAA.

This clone was seen a handful of times. Gene names follow the mouse nomenclature. Read sequence stops 4 residues before the CDR3 end, and the germline J gene provides the missing end. The chain carries TRBV19 and TRBJ2-7, with 9 bases lining up with TRBD2. The germline CDR1 and CDR2 sequences are FNHDT and SITEND (reference sequence). CDR3 length equals 15 residues. The sequenced CDR3 bases are TGTGCCAGCAGTATGATCGCTGGGGGGGGTTAT. Protein product: CASSMIAGGGY. In full, the CDR3 is CASSMIAGGGYEQYF.

For this clone: Gene and germline names: mouse. The read ends 4 residues early relative to the CDR3; the germline J gene fills the gap. This chain uses TRBV19 with TRBJ2-2; 8 bases are a match to TRBD2. CDR1 is FNHDT, CDR2 SITEND, per germline (reference sequence). V was clipped by 1 base and J by 2 bases; unmatched bases: 1. This CDR3 contains 15 residues. The CDR3 DNA, read in part, is TGTGCCAGCAGTATAAACTGGGGGAACACCGGG. Its protein product is CASSINWGNTG. The whole CDR3 sequence is CASSINWGNTGQLYF.

Details on this clone: Any gene name here is a mouse gene name. The read ends 4 residues early relative to the CDR3; the germline J gene fills the gap. Other DNA variants within this sample encode the same CDR3. The chain recombines TRBV13-1 with TRBJ2-5; TRBD2 matches 8 bases. V lost 4 bases to trimming and J lost 0 bases; unmatched junction nucleotides: 4. CDR1 and CDR2 from the germline V gene are NSHNY and SYGAGN. The CDR3 runs to 15 residues. The sequenced part of the CDR3 DNA is TGTGCCAGCAGTCGACTGGGGATTAACCAAGAC. Residues: CASSRLGINQD. The CDR3 in its entirety is CASSRLGINQDTQYF.

This clone occurred a few times. The gene names here belong to mouse. The sequenced fragment ends 4 residues before the CDR3 boundary, so the rest is inferred from the germline J gene. The rearrangement uses TRBV13-1 and TRBJ2-3; 8 positions agree with TRBD2. The CDR3 loop spans 15 amino acids. Per the germline V gene, CDR1 is NSHNY and CDR2 is SYGAGN. V trimming: 2 bases; J trimming: 1 base; junction bases outside the gene matches: 3. The CDR3: CASSEGGGGAETLYF. The covered CDR3 bases are TGTGCCAGCAGTGAAGGGGGGGGCGGTGCAGAA.

As concerns this clone: The germline and genes are mouse ones. CDR3 DNA (partial): TGTGCCAGCAGTATAGGAGACACAGCAAACACA. This translates into CASSIGDTANT. In full, the CDR3 reads CASSIGDTANTEVFF. This rearrangement joins TRBV19 to TRBJ1-1; D is uncertain. The read terminates 4 residues before the CDR3 end, so the remaining end is supplied by the germline J gene. The CDR3 consists of 15 residues. V was clipped by 0 bases and J by 0 bases, with 9 bases between them. CDR1 FNHDT and CDR2 SITEND come from the germline V gene (reference sequence).

This clone has more than one count but fewer than ten. Gene and germline names: mouse. The read falls 4 residues short of the CDR3 end, and the missing part is taken from the germline J gene. This rearrangement joins TRBV13-1 to TRBJ2-3; TRBD2 might be the D (6 bases). This CDR3 spans 15 amino acids. Germline loops: CDR1 NSHNY, CDR2 SYGAGN. V shed 5 bases and J shed 0 bases, with 13 bases lying between them. The CDR3 region is CASSVGTPSAETLYF. CDR3 DNA (partial): TGTGCCAGCAGCGTCGGGACTCCTAGTGCAGAA.

Notes on this clone: Gene names follow the mouse nomenclature. Read data end 4 residues before the CDR3 end; the end is taken from the germline J gene. V and J are TRBV13-1 and TRBJ2-1; 9 nucleotides match TRBD2. J was trimmed by 3 bases and V by 3 bases; bases with no gene match: 4. Germline values: CDR1 NSHNY, CDR2 SYGAGN. The CDR3 spans 15 residues. The CDR3: CASSAAGGVYAEQFF. The sequenced part of the CDR3 DNA is TGTGCCAGCAGTGCCGCTGGGGGGGTCTATGCT.

Remarks on this clone: The genes and germline here are from mouse. Read sequence stops 4 residues before the CDR3 end, and the germline J gene provides the missing end. Other DNA sequences in the sample encode the same CDR3. The chain joins TRBV5 to TRBJ2-7; 9 bases are a match to TRBD1. From germline, CDR1 is LGHNA and CDR2 YNLKQL (reference sequence). There are 14 residues in the CDR3. The V and J ends lost 3 bases and 3 bases, in that order; junction bases with no gene match: 3. The CDR3 bases that were read are TGTGCCAGCAGCCAGGGGACAGGGAGCTAT. It translates to CASSQGTGSY. The whole CDR3 sequence is CASSQGTGSYEQYF.

Note on this clone: Gene names refer to mouse genes. The missing CDR3 end, 4 residues past where the read stops, is filled in from the germline J gene. This rearrangement joins TRBV13-1 to TRBJ1-2; TRBD1 aligns across 8 bases. The CDR3 extends over 14 amino acids. CDR1 is NSHNY and CDR2 is SYGAGN in the germline V gene. The V and J ends lost 2 bases and 3 bases, in that order; junction bases with no gene match: 3. CDR3 bases read: TGTGCCAGCAGTGACTACAGGGGGGACTCC. This sequence encodes CASSDYRGDS. The CDR3 in full is CASSDYRGDSDYTF.

This clone came up a few times. Gene names denote mouse genes. The observed sequence ends 4 residues before the CDR3 terminus, with the missing tail filled in from the germline J gene. At the DNA level, this CDR3 is encoded by other sequences in the same sample as well. The gene calls are TRBV1 and TRBJ1-1; 7 nucleotides align to TRBD1. After removal of 3 bases from V and 4 bases from J, the junction contained 2 bases not matched to a gene. CDR3 length equals 13 residues. CDR1 and CDR2 from the germline V gene are NSQYPW and LRSPGD (reference sequence). CDR3 protein: CTCSARQGTEVFF. Partial CDR3 DNA: TGCACCTGCAGTGCGAGACAGGGCACA.

About this clone: The gene names here belong to mouse. The read terminates 4 residues ahead of where the CDR3 ends, so the germline J gene completes it. The J gene is TRBJ2-5, the V gene TRBV31, with a weak D call TRBD1 (6 bases). This CDR3 is 12 amino acids long. CDR1 is GKSSPN and CDR2 is SITVG in the germline V gene. V lost 6 bases and J 3 bases, leaving 10 bases between the germline ends. The CDR3 sequence: CACRDKQDTQYF. The CDR3 bases that were read are TGTGCCTGCCGGGACAAGCAAGAC.